This entry concerns a single T cell receptor beta chain. V dropped 1 base and J dropped 2; count of bases not matched to a gene: 8. Germline CDR1 SGHRS, CDR2 YFSETQ. This CDR3 is built from 17 residues. Sequencing was performed with immunoSEQ multiplex PCR; in TCRdb, only in-frame clones are kept and a portion is missing. The sample includes roughly 250,000 clones, roughly four fifths of them seen just once. These data come from a study of blood T cell repertoires in COVID-19. Study-level background: Samples of COVID-19 (acute and convalescent) were obtained from the United States, Italy and Spain. Sample material is recorded as cDNA or gDNA derived from T cells, B-cell-depleted T cells, or PBMCs.

The sequenced material came from peripheral blood. This sequence joins TRBV5-1 and TRBJ1-1; TRBD1 matches at 10 bases. This TCR was sampled from a woman aged 80 or older with acute or convalescent COVID-19. The CDR3: CASSLPRTGGGNTEAFF. CDR3 DNA: TGCGCCAGCAGCTTGCCCCGGACAGGGGGGGGAAACACTGAAGCTTTCTTT.